The 28 T cell receptor beta chains given below trace back to one sample, sequenced in a study of shared T cell receptors in the human thymus. Repertoires were generated with immunoSEQ multiplex PCR, while TCRdb's copy carries only in-frame clones and drops some. The repertoire holds 720,000 or so clones, with 70% to 90% as singletons. These same data were also listed under a study on human thymus T cells.

What was sequenced was thymocytes. All receptors derive from a girl under three years old with a congenital heart defect.

This sequence joins TRBV29-1 and TRBJ2-5; 8 bases are shared with TRBD2. Trimming cost V 8 bases and J 11 bases; bases outside gene matches: 25. In germline, CDR1 is SQVTM, CDR2 ANQGSEA. This CDR3 is built from 16 residues. The CDR3 is CSTIDPLGGGPREQYF. CDR3 nucleotide sequence: TGCAGCACCATTGACCCTCTGGGCGGGGGGCCAAGGGAGCAGTACTTC.

The rearrangement links TRBV28 to TRBJ1-1; D gene unclear. The CDR3 loop spans 16 amino acids. Trimming removed 7 bases from V and 3 bases from J, with 21 bases in between. Germline CDR1 reads MDHEN; CDR2 reads SYDVKM. CDR3 sequence reads: CASMGRWPSRDTEAFF. The CDR3 bases are TGTGCCAGCATGGGTAGGTGGCCCTCTCGGGACACTGAAGCTTTCTTT.

V usage is TRBV7-9 and J usage is TRBJ1-1; D possibly corresponds to TRBD1 (5 bases). The CDR3 covers 16 residues. V dropped 5 bases and J dropped 1 base, with 17 bases sitting between them. From germline, CDR1 is SEHNR and CDR2 FQNEAQ (reference sequence). CDR3 sequence (DNA): TGTGCCAGCAGCCTCACAGGTCGAAAGGGGAACACTGAAGCTTTCTTT. Amino acid sequence: CASSLTGRKGNTEAFF.

In its sample, this clone was seen once. The V call is TRBV5-6, the J call TRBJ1-2; 12 bases agree with TRBD1. With 3 bases clipped from V and 4 bases from J, the junction kept 7 bases outside the gene matches. This CDR3 is 16 amino acids long. Germline V gives CDR1 SGHDT, CDR2 YYEEEE. The CDR3 reads CASSSRDRGLGYGYTF. DNA of the CDR3: TGTGCCAGCAGCTCCCGGGACAGGGGGCTCGGCTATGGCTACACCTTC.

The chain joins TRBV28 to TRBJ1-1, with D possibly matching TRBD1 (6 bases). The CDR3 loop spans 16 amino acids. V dropped 3 bases and J dropped 2 bases, with 16 bases sitting between them. Germline V gene data show CDR1 as MDHEN and CDR2 as SYDVKM. The CDR3 protein is CASSFEAGAINTEAFF. The DNA of the CDR3 is TGTGCCAGCAGTTTTGAGGCGGGGGCCATCAACACTGAAGCTTTCTTT. The complete variable domain, with remaining parts taken from reference TRBV28 and TRBJ1-1, reads DVKVTQSSRYLVKRTGEKVFLECVQDMDHENMFWYRQDPGLGLRLIYFSYDVKMKEKGDIPEGYSVSREKKERFSLILESASTNQTSMYLCASSFEAGAINTEAFFGQGTRLTVV.

The rearrangement joins TRBV27 to TRBJ2-7, with 7 bases lining up with TRBD2. The length of the CDR3 is 13 residues. V trimming: 2 bases; J trimming: 12 bases; junction bases outside the gene matches: 10. Germline V gene lookup returns CDR1 MNHEY and CDR2 SMNVEV (reference sequence). The CDR3 protein is CASSLMDGGVRYF. The CDR3 DNA is TGTGCCAGCAGTTTAATGGATGGGGGGGTGCGGTACTTC.

The table lists this clone with a few counts. V usage is TRBV5-8 and J usage is TRBJ1-2; D unclear. From germline, CDR1 is SGHTS and CDR2 YDEGEE. The V and J ends lost 6 bases and 4 bases respectively, with 16 bases between them. This CDR3 region has 14 residues. CDR3 residues: CASTCHGIPYGYTF. The CDR3 nucleotides are TGTGCCAGCACCTGCCACGGGATTCCCTATGGCTACACCTTC.

Of note for this clone: Compared with germline, one end of the junction differs, possibly owing to a read error. The chain joins TRBV7-7 to TRBJ2-1; unclear D gene. The germline gives CDR1 SSHAT, CDR2 FNYEAQ (reference sequence). The CDR3 length is 15 residues. CDR3 sequence: CASSVERAPYNEQFF. The CDR3 DNA sequence: TGTGCTAGCAGTGTAGAGAGAGCGCCTTACAATGAGCAGTTCTTC.

V is TRBV7-8 and J is TRBJ1-1, with TRBD1 as a possible D gene (5 bases). V was shortened by 0 bases and J by 4 bases, with 12 bases between the two germline ends. In germline, CDR1 is SGHVS, CDR2 FQNEAQ. The CDR3 loop spans 15 amino acids. CDR3 protein: CASSLATSGGTEAFF. The CDR3 coding sequence is TGTGCCAGCAGCTTAGCAACTTCGGGGGGCACTGAAGCTTTCTTT.

The chain employs TRBV5-5 and TRBJ2-3; D possibly corresponds to TRBD1 (6 bases). The CDR3 runs to 15 residues. V was cut by 3 bases and J by 1 base, with 12 bases left in between. Germline V gene lookup returns CDR1 SGHKS and CDR2 YYEKEE (reference sequence). The CDR3 DNA is TGTGCCAGCAGCTATAAACAGGGACGCACAGATACGCAGTATTTT. Protein product: CASSYKQGRTDTQYF.

The chain joins TRBV6-1 to TRBJ2-7; D gene unclear. The CDR3 is made up of 17 amino acids. Germline lookup yields CDR1 MNHNS and CDR2 SASEGT. Trimming removed 0 bases from V and 0 bases from J, with 15 bases in between. CDR3 protein: CASSEAKETTISYEQYF. In nucleotides, the CDR3 is TGTGCCAGCAGTGAAGCGAAGGAGACCACCATCTCCTACGAGCAGTACTTC.

This sequence joins TRBV14 and TRBJ1-1, with no clear D. CDR1 SGHDN and CDR2 FVKESK come from the germline V gene. The CDR3 contains 15 residues. V lost 4 bases and J 0 bases, leaving 12 bases between the germline ends. The DNA of the CDR3 is TGTGCCAGCAGCCTTCGGTCGGGTCTGAACACTGAAGCTTTCTTT. Translation gives CASSLRSGLNTEAFF.

The chain couples TRBV9 to TRBJ2-5; 7 bases are shared with TRBD2. Germline V gene lookup returns CDR1 SGDLS and CDR2 YYNGEE. This CDR3 is built from 14 residues. Germline trimming cut 0 bases from V and 4 bases from J; bases unmatched to any gene: 3. In DNA form, the CDR3 reads TGTGCCAGCAGCGTAGCCCCGGGGGGAGAGACCCAGTACTTC. Amino acids: CASSVAPGGETQYF. The whole variable domain, remainder taken from reference TRBV9 and TRBJ2-5, is DSGVTQTPKHLITATGQRVTLRCSPRSGDLSVYWYQQSLDQGLQFLIQYYNGEERAKGNILERFSAQQFPDLHSELNLSSLELGDSALYFCASSVAPGGETQYFGPGTRLLVL.

The chain carries TRBV2 and TRBJ1-5; 9 bases line up with TRBD1. Germline V gene sequence: CDR1 SNHLY, CDR2 FYNNEI. This CDR3 is 13 amino acids long. J gave up 5 bases and V 4 bases, and 0 bases lay outside the gene matches. The CDR3 DNA reads TGTGCCAGCAGTGGACAGGGGGATCAGCCCCAGCATTTT. Its protein product is CASSGQGDQPQHF.

The chain carries TRBV18 and TRBJ1-1, with D unresolved. Germline V lookup: CDR1 KGHSH, CDR2 LQKENI. This CDR3 spans 13 amino acids. V was shortened by 9 bases and J by 10 bases, with 21 bases between the two germline ends. The CDR3 DNA follows: TGTGCCAGTTACGAACCGTCCGTGGGAGGAGCTTTCTTT. Its protein product is CASYEPSVGGAFF.

The chain couples TRBV10-3 to TRBJ2-3; TRBD2 agrees at 8 bases. CDR3 length equals 16 residues. Germline V gene lookup returns CDR1 ENHRY and CDR2 SYGVKD. Trimming took 4 bases from V and 3 from J; bases not matched to a gene: 9. The CDR3 DNA reads as TGTGCCATCAGTGGAAGCACGAGCGGGGGAACAGATACGCAGTATTTT. This sequence encodes CAISGSTSGGTDTQYF.

V is TRBV11-2 and J is TRBJ2-2, with a weak D call TRBD2 (5 bases). This CDR3 region has 14 residues. Per germline, CDR1 SGHAT and CDR2 FQNNGV. The ends were cut back, 2 bases at V and 2 bases at J, with 6 bases in the middle. CDR3 bases: TGTGCCAGCAGCTTACCGGGAAACACCGGGGAGCTGTTTTTT. Encoded protein: CASSLPGNTGELFF.

The chain couples TRBV10-2 to TRBJ2-7, with D perhaps matching TRBD2 (7 bases). Germline CDR1 reads WSHSY; CDR2 reads SAAADI. The V and J ends lost 2 bases and 6 bases respectively, with 26 bases between them. The CDR3 spans 18 residues. CDR3 nucleotides: TGCGCCAGCAGTGAGAAGGGGGGGAGACCTAAGGGGGGACGCGAGCAGTACTTC. Its translation: CASSEKGGRPKGGREQYF.

The chain links TRBV5-1 to TRBJ2-7, with TRBD2 matching over 10 bases. There are 16 residues in the CDR3. The V gene end was trimmed by 2 bases and the J gene end by 3 bases; junction bases not matched to a gene: 8. Germline V CDR1 and CDR2: SGHRS, YFSETQ. CDR3 protein: CASSLRLAGDNYEQYF. CDR3 sequence (DNA): TGCGCCAGCAGCTTACGGCTAGCGGGGGATAACTACGAGCAGTACTTC. Complete variable domain (other parts from reference TRBV5-1 and TRBJ2-7): KAGVTQTPRYLIKTRGQQVTLSCSPISGHRSVSWYQQTPGQGLQFLFEYFSETQRNKGNFPGRFSGRQFSNSRSEMNVSTLELGDSALYLCASSLRLAGDNYEQYFGPGTRLTVT.

The chain carries TRBV2 and TRBJ1-2; 10 bases fit TRBD1. The germline gives CDR1 SNHLY, CDR2 FYNNEI. The V segment lost 5 bases and the J segment 2 bases; nucleotides outside the gene matches: 2. The CDR3 is made up of 14 amino acids. The CDR3 DNA is TGTGCCAGCAGTCGGGACAGGGGAAACTATGGCTACACCTTC. Residues: CASSRDRGNYGYTF.

This chain links TRBV5-1 with TRBJ1-2; TRBD1 aligns across 9 bases. V lost 0 bases, J lost 6 bases, and 3 bases stayed unmatched. Germline V lookup: CDR1 SGHRS, CDR2 YFSETQ. The CDR3 is 14 residues long. CDR3: CASSLVGTGHGYTF. As DNA, the CDR3 is TGCGCCAGCAGCTTGGTCGGGACAGGGCATGGCTACACCTTC.

The chain recombines TRBV29-1 with TRBJ2-3; 11 bases line up with TRBD1. CDR1 SQVTM and CDR2 ANQGSEA come from the germline V gene. After removal of 6 bases from V and 3 bases from J, the junction contained 11 bases not matched to a gene. This CDR3 comprises 16 residues. CDR3 in amino acids: CSVEKDRGHGTDTQYF. CDR3 in DNA: TGCAGCGTCGAGAAGGACAGGGGGCATGGTACAGATACGCAGTATTTT.

This clone has only a few counts. This chain links TRBV11-2 with TRBJ2-1; possibly TRBD1 for D (6 bases). The V end lost 0 bases, the J end lost 8 bases, and 17 bases lay between the germline ends. Germline CDR1 is SGHAT and CDR2 is FQNNGV. The CDR3 consists of 16 residues. CDR3 loop: CASSLDGRNRVHEQFF. CDR3 sequence (DNA): TGTGCCAGCAGCTTAGATGGCCGAAACAGGGTCCATGAGCAGTTCTTC.

The chain links TRBV5-5 to TRBJ1-3; D remains unclear. The CDR3 has 16 amino acids. Germline assignment: CDR1 SGHKS and CDR2 YYEKEE (reference sequence). V shed 0 bases and J shed 0 bases, with 10 bases lying between them. CDR3 protein: CASSLVEENSGNTIYF. As DNA, the CDR3 is TGTGCCAGCAGCTTGGTGGAGGAAAACTCTGGAAACACCATATATTTT.

This chain connects TRBV19 to TRBJ1-6, with D hard to call. CDR3 length equals 12 residues. Trimming removed 5 bases at V and 7 bases at J, with 6 bases between. Germline V gives CDR1 LNHDA, CDR2 SQIVND (reference sequence). The CDR3 protein is CASSFQNSPLHF. The CDR3 nucleotides are TGTGCCAGTAGTTTCCAGAATTCACCCCTCCACTTT.

The V and J genes are TRBV4-1 and TRBJ2-7; 8 bases align to TRBD2. The germline CDR1 and CDR2 sequences are MGHRA and YSYEKL. Unmatched junction bases numbered 18, after V lost 4 bases and J lost 7 bases. The CDR3 covers 17 residues. CDR3 amino acids: CASSLRALAGSLGEQYF. The CDR3 DNA reads TGCGCCAGCAGCCTTCGTGCTTTAGCGGGGAGTTTGGGGGAGCAGTACTTC.

The chain couples TRBV4-3 to TRBJ1-1, with a possible D match to TRBD1 (5 bases). CDR1 is LGHNA, CDR2 YSLEER, per germline. The CDR3 covers 14 residues. Trimming took off 2 bases at V and 5 bases at J, with 12 bases between the two ends. As DNA, the CDR3 is TGCGCCAGCAGCCAAACCAGGGTAGGGACTGAAGCTTTCTTT. As protein: CASSQTRVGTEAFF.

The J gene is TRBJ1-4, the V gene TRBV28, with a weak D call TRBD1 (6 bases). This CDR3 is built from 15 residues. Trimming took 5 bases from V and 5 from J, leaving 15 bases between them. From germline, CDR1 is MDHEN and CDR2 SYDVKM. The CDR3 region is CASSLQGTPNEKLFF. As DNA, the CDR3 is TGTGCCAGCAGTCTCCAGGGGACGCCAAATGAAAAACTGTTTTTT.